Sequencing of this TCR beta chain was carried out in a study of shared clonotypes between healthy human individuals. Only a few counts were recorded for this clone. Its specificity is not known. Whole-study findings and limits: Represented genetic and exposure-history diversity was restricted by having few donors.

Method: immunoSEQ multiplex PCR; TCRdb's copy keeps in-frame clones and lacks some. The table lists about 1.1 million clones, approximately 80% of them singletons. Germline values: CDR1 GTSNPN, CDR2 SVGIG (reference sequence). CDR3 length: 15 residues. J gave up 8 bases and V 2 bases, and 12 bases lay outside the gene matches. The material sequenced was memory CD4+ T cells from PBMCs. Indicated subset: CD45RA-negative fraction. The TCR comes from a young man in good health. Some clones in this sample may be carry-over from other donors' samples. The genes are TRBV30 and TRBJ1-2; 9 nucleotides match TRBD1. This CDR3 reads CAWSTATGGVGGYTF. The CDR3 bases are TGTGCCTGGAGTACCGCGACAGGGGGAGTGGGCGGCTACACCTTC.